The 18 T cell receptor beta chains presented below share a single source sample, sequenced in a study of regulatory T cells in long-lasting Graves disease. Building of the TCR beta libraries involved iRepertoire HTBI primers and Arm-PCR of CDR3 regions. TCRdb re-analysed the multiplex PCR reads in MiXCR, keeping a single row per CDR3 protein. This sample has more than 450,000 distinct CDR3 sequences, with 15% to 20% found just once. Indicated time point: newly diagnosed GD, antithyroid drugs for less than 3 months. The authors made the TCR library using RNA they extracted from PBMCs. This sample was also put to use in a study of T cells in Graves' hyperthyroidism and ophthalmopathy.

This sample comprised peripheral blood mononuclear cells (PBMCs), obtained at new diagnosis, from a patient treated with antithyroid drugs. The receptors were sampled from a man in his forties or fifties with Graves disease.

There are many counts of this clonotype. V and J are TRBV20-1 and TRBJ2-3; D is possibly TRBD1 (5 bases). The CDR3 runs 14 residues. Germline V gene sequence: CDR1 DFQATT, CDR2 SNEGSKA (reference sequence). V lost 0 bases to trimming and J lost 4 bases, with 11 bases between them. The CDR3 region has the DNA TGCAGTGCTAGAGATCTGGGGCAGCCAGATACGCAGTATTTT. Translating gives CSARDLGQPDTQYF.

This clonotype was seen more than once but under ten times. The rearrangement uses TRBV27 and TRBJ2-2; unclear D gene. Germline loops: CDR1 MNHEY, CDR2 SMNVEV (reference sequence). This CDR3 has 14 residues. V shed 10 bases and J shed 0 bases, with 12 bases lying between them. The CDR3 loop is CATQWQANTGELFF. The CDR3 coding sequence is TGTGCCACCCAGTGGCAGGCGAACACCGGGGAGCTGTTTTTT.

This clonotype was observed a few times. The gene calls are TRBV10-3 and TRBJ2-3; 8 bases fit TRBD1. CDR3 length: 14 amino acids. Germline CDR1 is ENHRY and CDR2 is SYGVKD. V lost 10 bases to trimming and J lost 4 bases; unmatched junction nucleotides: 10. The DNA for the CDR3 is TGTGCCAACTCGGGACAGGATGGAGCAGATACGCAGTATTTT. Its protein is CANSGQDGADTQYF.

This clonotype has a handful of counts. It is likely a read error, because the conserved phenylalanine at the end of the CDR3 is missing. The chain employs TRBV11-3 and TRBJ2-7, with 7 bases matching TRBD1. Germline assignment: CDR1 SGHNT and CDR2 YENEEA. Trimming at V came to 2 bases and at J to 2 bases, leaving 3 bases not matched to a gene. The CDR3 is 14 amino acids. The CDR3 spells CASSLHRGAYEQYS. The CDR3 coding sequence is TGTGCCAGCAGCTTACACAGGGGAGCCTACGAGCAGTACTCC.

Only a few counts were recorded for this clonotype. The chain is built from TRBV7-2 and TRBJ2-4, with TRBD2 as a possible D gene (6 bases). There are 14 residues in the CDR3. V lost 5 bases and J lost 8, with 16 bases in between. The germline V gene encodes CDR1 SGHTA and CDR2 FQGNSA. The CDR3 DNA reads TGTGCCAGCAGCGCCGGGAGCCTGAGGGACATTCAGTACTTC. Amino acids: CASSAGSLRDIQYF.

This clonotype occurred a few times. A single base separates this from a much larger clone, so it may be a read error. The chain carries TRBV5-1 and TRBJ2-3; TRBD1 matches at 10 bases. Germline V lookup: CDR1 SGHRS, CDR2 YFSETQ. This CDR3 has 14 residues. This CDR3 is CTSSHGQGEDTQYF. The CDR3 region has the DNA TGCACCAGCAGCCATGGACAGGGGGAAGATACGCAGTATTTT.

The chain links TRBV12-3 or TRBV12-4 to TRBJ2-3; 13 bases are a match to TRBD2. V gave up 6 bases and J gave up 11 bases; unmatched junction bases: 17. This CDR3 has 17 residues. The CDR3: CASSRHGLAGERVRQYF. Here the CDR3 DNA reads TGTGCCAGCAGCCGACATGGACTAGCGGGAGAACGTGTAAGGCAGTATTTT.

The sample holds many counts of this clonotype. CDR3 nucleotides: TGTGCCAGCAGCTTAGGAAAGGGGTGGACCGGGGAGCTGTTTTTT. Translation: CASSLGKGWTGELFF. The chain has TRBV7-8 and TRBJ2-2, with D possibly matching TRBD1 (5 bases). Germline CDR1 is SGHVS and CDR2 is FQNEAQ. V lost 1 base and J lost 5, with 11 bases in between. The CDR3 runs 15 residues.

The chain has TRBV2 and TRBJ2-1; 10 bases are a match to TRBD1. This CDR3 comprises 16 residues. CDR1 is SNHLY, CDR2 FYNNEI, per germline. Germline trimming cut 10 bases from V and 5 bases from J; bases unmatched to any gene: 14. The CDR3 DNA sequence: TGTGCCACCGGTGACCTTGCGGGACAGGGGAACAATGAGCAGTTCTTC. This gives the protein CATGDLAGQGNNEQFF.

This clonotype occurred many times. One end of the junction fails to match germline, which may point to a read error. The J gene is TRBJ1-1, the V gene TRBV28; D may be TRBD1 (6 bases). Germline V CDR1 and CDR2: MDHEN, SYDVKM. The CDR3 runs to 13 residues. The CDR3 DNA reads TGTGCCAGCAGTCTATGGACAGACACTGAAGCTTTCTTT. Translating gives CASSLWTDTEAFF.

This clonotype was observed at least ten times. V is TRBV7-2 and J is TRBJ2-5, with 11 bases lining up with TRBD1. This CDR3 has 14 residues. The junction had 7 bases not matched to a gene; V was cut back by 8 bases and J by 5 bases. Germline lookup yields CDR1 SGHTA and CDR2 FQGNSA. This CDR3 is CASQDRGPWETQYF. The CDR3 coding sequence is TGTGCCAGCCAGGACAGGGGGCCATGGGAGACCCAGTACTTC.

The sample holds a few counts of this clonotype. The V call is TRBV19, the J call TRBJ2-3, with a weak D call TRBD2 (6 bases). Trimming removed 3 bases at V and 6 bases at J, with 13 bases between. CDR1 is LNHDA, CDR2 SQIVND, per germline (reference sequence). CDR3 length: 14 amino acids. CDR3 loop: CASSMQGGTDTQYF. CDR3 coding DNA: TGTGCCAGTAGTATGCAGGGAGGAACCGATACGCAGTATTTT.

This clonotype has a handful of counts. This sequence joins TRBV5-4 and TRBJ2-2; D is perhaps TRBD2 (5 bases). This CDR3 spans 13 amino acids. Germline CDR1 and CDR2: SGHNT and YYREEE (reference sequence). Trimming stripped 3 bases from V and 5 bases from J, with 8 bases between. CDR3 DNA sequence: TGTGCCAGCAGCTCACGGACTACCGGGGAGCTGTTTTTT. Amino acid sequence: CASSSRTTGELFF.

The table lists this clonotype with a few counts. The chain links TRBV29-1 to TRBJ2-3; TRBD1 agrees at 9 bases. CDR1 and CDR2 from the germline V gene are SQVTM and ANQGSEA. This CDR3 contains 16 residues. Germline trimming cut 1 base from V and 3 bases from J; bases unmatched to any gene: 8. The CDR3 region has the DNA TGCAGCGTTGAAGGACTCCAGACAGGGGGGACAGATACGCAGTATTTT. Its protein is CSVEGLQTGGTDTQYF.

The chain recombines TRBV12-3 or TRBV12-4 with TRBJ2-1; D may be TRBD2 (5 bases). Trimming pared 2 bases from V and 1 base from J, leaving 9 bases between. CDR3 length: 15 residues. This CDR3 reads CASSLRAGSYNEQFF. The CDR3 DNA follows: TGTGCCAGCAGTTTACGCGCGGGTTCCTACAATGAGCAGTTCTTC.

This clonotype was seen a single time. A read error may be the cause here, since a much bigger clone is one base away. V gene TRBV29-1 combines with J gene TRBJ2-2; D could derive from TRBD1 or TRBD2 (6 bases each). The CDR3 consists of 16 residues. The V gene's germline CDR1 is SQVTM and CDR2 ANQGSEA. CDR3 nucleotides: TGCAGCGTTGGGCACAGGGTCGCCTCGAACACCGGGGGGCTGTTTTTT. Translation gives CSVGHRVASNTGGLFF.

This clonotype has a handful of counts. V usage is TRBV19 and J usage is TRBJ2-1, with D perhaps matching TRBD2 (5 bases). Germline V gene sequence: CDR1 LNHDA, CDR2 SQIVND (reference sequence). V gave up 7 bases and J gave up 0 bases, with 16 bases separating them. This CDR3 contains 16 residues. CDR3 loop: CASTSLASSSYNEQFF. In nucleotides, the CDR3 is TGTGCCAGTACCTCATTAGCGTCGAGCTCCTACAATGAGCAGTTCTTC.

The rearrangement uses TRBV6-1 and TRBJ1-2, with D possibly TRBD1 on 5 matching bases. CDR1 and CDR2 from the germline V gene are MNHNS and SASEGT. The length of the CDR3 is 12 residues. Trimming cost V 6 bases and J 5 bases, with 10 bases left between them. The CDR3 protein is CASSQTDYGYTF. The CDR3 DNA follows: TGTGCCAGCAGCCAGACAGATTATGGCTACACCTTC.